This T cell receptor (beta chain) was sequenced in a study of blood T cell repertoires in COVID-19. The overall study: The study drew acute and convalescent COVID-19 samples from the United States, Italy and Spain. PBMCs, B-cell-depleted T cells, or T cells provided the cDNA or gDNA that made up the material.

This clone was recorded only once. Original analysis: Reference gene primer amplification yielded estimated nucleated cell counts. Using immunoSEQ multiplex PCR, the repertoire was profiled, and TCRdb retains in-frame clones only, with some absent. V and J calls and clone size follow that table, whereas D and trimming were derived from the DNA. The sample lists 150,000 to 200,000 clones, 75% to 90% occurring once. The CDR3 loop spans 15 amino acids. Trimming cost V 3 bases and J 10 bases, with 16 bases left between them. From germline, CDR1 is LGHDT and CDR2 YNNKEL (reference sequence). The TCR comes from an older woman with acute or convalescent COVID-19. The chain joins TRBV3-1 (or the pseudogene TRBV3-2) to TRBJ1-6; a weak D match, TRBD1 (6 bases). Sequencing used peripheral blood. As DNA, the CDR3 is TGTGCCAGCAGCCAGGGGGCAGGGATAGGGTCACCCCTCCACTTT. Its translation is CASSQGAGIGSPLHF.